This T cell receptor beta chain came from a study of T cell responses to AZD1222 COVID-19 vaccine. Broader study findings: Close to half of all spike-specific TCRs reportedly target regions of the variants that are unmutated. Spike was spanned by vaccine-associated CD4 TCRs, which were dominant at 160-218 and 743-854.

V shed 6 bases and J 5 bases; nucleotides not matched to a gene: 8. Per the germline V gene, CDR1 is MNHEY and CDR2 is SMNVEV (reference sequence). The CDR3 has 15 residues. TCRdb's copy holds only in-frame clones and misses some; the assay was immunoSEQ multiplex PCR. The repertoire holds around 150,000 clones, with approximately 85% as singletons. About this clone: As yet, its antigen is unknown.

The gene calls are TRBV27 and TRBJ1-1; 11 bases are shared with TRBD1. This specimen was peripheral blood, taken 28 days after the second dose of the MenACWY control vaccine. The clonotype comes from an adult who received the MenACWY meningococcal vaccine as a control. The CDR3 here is CASSRLGQGGTEAFF. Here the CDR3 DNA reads TGTGCCAGCAGCCGCCTGGGACAGGGGGGGACTGAAGCTTTCTTT.